The 21 T cell receptor beta chains below were found in one sample sequenced in a study of cytomegalovirus exposure and HLA in healthy donors (dated by TCRdb to between 2016 and 2019). The library was produced with the immunoSEQ multiplex PCR assay. For the multiplex PCR, a mixture combining 60 forward primers for TCR Vbeta segments and 13 reverse primers for TCR Jbeta segments was used. Not all clones reach the TCRdb copy of this immuneACCESS table, which keeps in-frame sequences only. Checked studies attribute under half of the gap to unresolved V genes and leave the rest unexplained. This sample is represented by about 97,000 clones; less than 85% of them were singletons. Approximately 2.8% of the sample belongs to the ten largest clones. The source material was PBMCs. Receptor source: a man in his forties or fifties in good health and CMV-seronegative.

The V gene is TRBV4-1, the J gene TRBJ1-4, with D possibly being TRBD1 (5 bases). The germline CDR1 and CDR2 sequences are MGHRA and YSYEKL. This CDR3 has 14 residues. V was shortened by 1 base and J by 7 bases, with 10 bases between the two germline ends. The CDR3 region is CASSQGVRAEKLFF. CDR3 coding DNA: TGCGCCAGCAGCCAAGGGGTCAGGGCTGAAAAACTGTTTTTT.

CDR3 coding DNA: TGTGCCAGCAGCCAACCAGGACAGGGTTTGACCGGGGAGCTGTTTTTT. Amino acid sequence: CASSQPGQGLTGELFF. The V gene is TRBV5-6, the J gene TRBJ2-2; TRBD1 aligns across 8 bases. Germline-derived CDR1 and CDR2 are SGHDT and YYEEEE. The V gene end was trimmed by 4 bases and the J gene end by 5 bases; junction bases not matched to a gene: 10. CDR3 size: 16 residues.

This chain connects TRBV29-1 to TRBJ2-2, with 8 positions matching TRBD1. The CDR3 covers 14 residues. CDR1 is SQVTM and CDR2 is ANQGSEA in the germline V gene. The ends lost 4 bases at V and 3 bases at J; junction bases unmatched: 4. The CDR3 protein is CSVGGTGYTGELFF. The CDR3 DNA follows: TGCAGCGTTGGGGGGACAGGATACACCGGGGAGCTGTTTTTT.

The chain links TRBV6-1 to TRBJ1-1; D call uncertain. V lost 5 bases, J lost 4 bases, and 14 bases lay in between. CDR1 and CDR2 (germline): MNHNS, SASEGT. CDR3 length equals 14 residues. The CDR3 sequence: CASSQTGVSTEAFF. CDR3 bases: TGTGCCAGCAGTCAAACCGGTGTGAGCACTGAAGCTTTCTTT.

V usage is TRBV30 and J usage is TRBJ1-6; 7 bases align to TRBD1. Germline CDR1 reads GTSNPN; CDR2 reads SVGIG (reference sequence). The junction had 5 bases not matched to a gene; V was cut back by 8 bases and J by 7 bases. The CDR3 sequence is 12 residues long. The CDR3 here is CAKGARNSPLHF. Here the CDR3 DNA reads TGTGCCAAGGGGGCTCGGAATTCACCCCTCCACTTT.

Turning to this clone: Additional DNA sequences in this sample encode the identical CDR3. The chain recombines TRBV9 with TRBJ1-3; D unresolved. Germline CDR1 and CDR2: SGDLS and YYNGEE. CDR3 length: 15 residues. V lost 0 bases to trimming and J lost 0 bases, with 7 bases between them. Written as DNA, the CDR3 is TGTGCCAGCAGCGTAGGAGGCGGCTCTGGAAACACCATATATTTT. Translating gives CASSVGGGSGNTIYF.

The chain uses TRBV5-1 and TRBJ1-1, with D uncertain. This CDR3 has 14 residues. Germline CDR1 is SGHRS and CDR2 is YFSETQ. Trimming left V 4 bases short and J 4 bases short, with 14 bases between. The CDR3 protein is CASSPVIEGTEAFF. As DNA, the CDR3 is TGCGCCAGCAGCCCGGTCATAGAGGGCACTGAAGCTTTCTTT. The full variable domain, completed using reference TRBV5-1 and TRBJ1-1, is KAGVTQTPRYLIKTRGQQVTLSCSPISGHRSVSWYQQTPGQGLQFLFEYFSETQRNKGNFPGRFSGRQFSNSRSEMNVSTLELGDSALYLCASSPVIEGTEAFFGQGTRLTVV.

Details on this clone: An end of the junction differs from the germline gene, which may be a read error. The rearrangement links TRBV6-6 to TRBJ2-3, with D tentatively TRBD1 (6 bases). This CDR3 has 12 residues. Germline V CDR1 and CDR2: MNHNY, SVGAGI (reference sequence). Written as DNA, the CDR3 is TGTGCCAGCAGGACCCAAGACAGGCGAGGCTTTTTT. Encoded protein: CASRTQDRRGFF.

The chain employs TRBV29-1 and TRBJ2-4; D is possibly TRBD2 (5 bases). There are 13 residues in the CDR3. Germline values: CDR1 SQVTM, CDR2 ANQGSEA. Trimming took off 4 bases at V and 6 bases at J, with 13 bases between the two ends. The CDR3 loop reads CSVAGPGGNIQYF. The CDR3 DNA sequence: TGCAGCGTTGCCGGACCCGGAGGAAACATTCAGTACTTC.

The chain recombines TRBV5-1 with TRBJ2-5; possible D gene TRBD2, 5 bases. Germline V gene lookup returns CDR1 SGHRS and CDR2 YFSETQ. The CDR3 covers 18 residues. V lost 4 bases and J 5 bases, leaving 27 bases between the germline ends. This chain's CDR3 is CASSRGIDPGRGAETQYF. DNA of the CDR3: TGCGCCAGCAGCCGGGGTATCGACCCTGGACGGGGTGCCGAGACCCAGTACTTC.

This chain joins TRBV19 and TRBJ2-3; 7 bases align to TRBD2. The CDR3 runs 14 residues. Germline CDR1 reads LNHDA; CDR2 reads SQIVND (reference sequence). Trimming took 7 bases from V and 3 from J; bases not matched to a gene: 7. CDR3 sequence: CASNRRGGTDTQYF. CDR3 DNA: TGTGCCAGTAATCGTAGGGGAGGGACAGATACGCAGTATTTT.

The gene calls are TRBV2 and TRBJ1-4; the D is unclear. The V and J ends lost 3 bases and 3 bases respectively, with 8 bases between them. The CDR3 length is 14 residues. Germline V gene sequence: CDR1 SNHLY, CDR2 FYNNEI. As DNA, the CDR3 is TGTGCCAGCAGTGACTTGATAGCTAATGAAAAACTGTTTTTT. Protein product: CASSDLIANEKLFF.

CDR3: CATGFLPRDQETQYF. The CDR3 nucleotides read TGCGCCACCGGGTTTCTGCCCCGGGACCAAGAGACCCAGTACTTC. This chain joins TRBV10-1 and TRBJ2-5; unclear D gene. This CDR3 contains 15 residues. Trimming pared 10 bases from V and 0 bases from J, leaving 18 bases between. The V gene's germline CDR1 is WNHNN and CDR2 SYGVQD (reference sequence).

CDR3: CASSLMLSADTQYF. DNA for the CDR3: TGCGCCAGCAGCTTGATGTTGTCTGCAGATACGCAGTATTTT. This chain joins TRBV5-1 and TRBJ2-3; D unresolved. V lost 1 base and J 4 bases, leaving 10 bases between the germline ends. Germline CDR1 reads SGHRS; CDR2 reads YFSETQ. The CDR3 sequence is 14 residues long.

This clone appeared a single time. The chain joins TRBV18 to TRBJ2-7, with 11 bases aligning to TRBD2. Losses at the gene ends were 2 bases for V and 3 bases for J; bases not matched to a gene: 6. The CDR3 loop spans 16 amino acids. Germline loops: CDR1 KGHSH, CDR2 LQKENI. CDR3 protein: CASSPGGTSGNYEQYF. The CDR3, as DNA: TGTGCCAGCTCACCAGGGGGGACTAGCGGTAACTACGAGCAGTACTTC.

This clone was found once. The V and J genes are TRBV19 and TRBJ2-7, with unresolved D. The CDR3 is made up of 13 amino acids. The germline V and J ends were trimmed by 2 bases and 0 bases, with 5 bases remaining between them. Germline V gene data show CDR1 as LNHDA and CDR2 as SQIVND (reference sequence). The CDR3 nucleotides read TGTGCCAGTAGTATACAGGCCTCCTACGAGCAGTACTTC. Translated, it gives CASSIQASYEQYF.

This chain joins TRBV27 and TRBJ2-1; 10 nucleotides agree with TRBD2. The V gene end was trimmed by 7 bases and the J gene end by 7 bases; junction bases not matched to a gene: 10. The CDR3 consists of 15 residues. CDR1 is MNHEY, CDR2 SMNVEV, per germline (reference sequence). CDR3 sequence (DNA): TGTGCCAGCATGAGGTGGCTAGCGGGGGAGAATGAGCAGTTCTTC. Protein sequence: CASMRWLAGENEQFF.

The chain carries TRBV6-5 and TRBJ1-2; no reliable D call. CDR3 length equals 14 residues. V was clipped by 7 bases and J by 3 bases, with 15 bases between them. Germline values: CDR1 MNHEY, CDR2 SVGAGI. The CDR3 reads CASTKRRTDYGYTF. In DNA, the CDR3 is TGTGCCAGCACCAAAAGGAGAACGGACTATGGCTACACCTTC.

The chain recombines TRBV7-2 with TRBJ1-5; D gene ambiguous. V was cut by 0 bases and J by 2 bases, with 11 bases left in between. In germline, CDR1 is SGHTA, CDR2 FQGNSA. The CDR3 runs to 16 residues. CDR3 in DNA: TGTGCCAGCAGCTTAGCTCTCGGGGAGGGCAATCAGCCCCAGCATTTT. This gives the protein CASSLALGEGNQPQHF.

The chain combines TRBV5-6 with TRBJ2-5; tentative D call: TRBD1 (5 bases). The J call may be faulty, since TRBJ2-7 better matches the DNA end. This CDR3 comprises 14 residues. Germline V gene lookup returns CDR1 SGHDT and CDR2 YYEEEE. CDR3 protein: CASSVYRSRNEQYF. The CDR3 DNA reads as TGTGCCAGCAGCGTCTACAGGTCGCGAAACGAGCAGTACTTC.

This chain uses TRBV12-1 with TRBJ2-3; the table's D gene call, TRBD1, was not cross checked with the DNA. TRBV12-1 is noted as a pseudogene. There are 16 residues in the CDR3. CDR3 amino acids: CASSFEVRDGTDTQYF. The DNA for the CDR3 is TGTGCCAGCAGCTTTGAGGTCAGGGATGGAACAGATACGCAGTATTTT.